The source of this TCR beta chain is a study of control samples from healthy donors and cancer patients. Sequencing used immunoSEQ multiplex PCR; TCRdb keeps in-frame clones, though not all of them. The sample consists of 350,000 to 450,000 clones, about nine tenths of them appearing once. Between the trimmed V and J ends, which lost 1 base and 8 bases, there was a span of 14 bases. The CDR3 consists of 13 residues. In germline, CDR1 is GTSNPN, CDR2 SVGIG (reference sequence). The source of this sequence is a man aged 35-49 years with head and neck cancer. J is TRBJ1-1 and V is TRBV30; the D gene is possibly TRBD1 (5 bases). Sequencing used PBMCs. The DNA of the CDR3 is TGTGCCTGGAGTGGTCCCACTGGGACCGAAGCTTTCTTT. This codes for CAWSGPTGTEAFF.